This TCR beta chain is drawn from a study of CD8 T cells in Susac syndrome. RNA in amounts of roughly 0.5 to 1 ug was reverse transcribed with random hexamers. Amplification of TCR beta CDR3 spanned 54 Vbeta and 13 Jbeta via immunoSEQ multiplex PCR. TCRdb independently ran MiXCR on the immunoSEQ multiplex PCR reads; one entry per CDR3 protein. The sample holds fewer than 70,000 distinct CDR3 sequences, around 95% seen once. CD8+ and CD4+ T cells taken from blood had their TCR beta sequenced. The controls, all healthy donors, were matched for age and sex. TEMRA cells were enriched by FACS, and CD4+ and CD8+ T cells were negatively isolated. The CDR3 is made up of 17 amino acids. From germline, CDR1 is MDHEN and CDR2 SYDVKM. V lost 2 bases, J lost 5 bases, and 21 bases lay in between.

The chain carries TRBV28 and TRBJ2-5; a weak D match, TRBD2 (7 bases). The sequence derives from a human donor in good health. Sequencing input: CD8+ T cells from PBMCs. DNA of the CDR3: TGTGCCAGCAGTTTACCAGTCCCGGGACGGGGGGCGGAGACCCAGTACTTC. Its translation: CASSLPVPGRGAETQYF.